This T cell receptor beta chain was sequenced during a study of T cells in Graves' hyperthyroidism and ophthalmopathy. Whole-study results and caveats: Ophthalmopathy was separated from stable hyperthyroidism by a 13 V-J model.

The source material, RNA transcripts, was used to amplify TCR beta CDR3 regions. Carried out on the TCR CDR3, a first-round RT-PCR used the HTBI primer set. From the multiplex PCR reads, TCRdb called clonotypes with MiXCR, one entry per CDR3 protein. The sample shows 300,000 to 450,000 distinct CDR3 sequences, about 12% of them seen only once. CDR3 length: 16 amino acids. V lost 0 bases to trimming and J lost 4 bases, with 18 bases between them. The germline CDR1 and CDR2 sequences are GTSNPN and SVGIG (reference sequence). Graves' hyperthyroidism without ophthalmopathy progression within 18 months was termed stable. Uncontrolled infections, other autoimmune diseases, pregnancy or lactation led to exclusion of patients. This clonotype was detected ten times or more. Antigen: not known.

The specimen was blood. The TCR comes from a woman aged 18-29 years with Graves' hyperthyroidism. The chain carries TRBV30 and TRBJ1-1, with D perhaps matching TRBD1 (5 bases). The CDR3 coding sequence is TGTGCCTGGAGTGTCCCTTGGGGCAGGGAAGGCACTGAAGCTTTCTTT. Encoded protein: CAWSVPWGREGTEAFF.